The entry that follows covers one TCR beta chain sequence. Its specificity is not known. Some clones are missing from TCRdb's copy, which holds only in-frame ones; the method was immunoSEQ multiplex PCR. The data contain a few hundred thousand clones, over 50% of them singletons. The sample belongs to a study of shared clonotypes between healthy human individuals. Regarding the study as a whole: Relative to memory subsets, naive subsets generally showed larger estimated richness.

Germline values: CDR1 LNHDA, CDR2 SQIVND (reference sequence). This CDR3 contains 18 residues. V was trimmed by 4 bases and J by 3 bases, leaving 19 bases between them. The gene calls are TRBV19 and TRBJ2-6; D could derive from TRBD1 or TRBD2 (6 bases each). The receptor's source is a young man in good health. Sequences were obtained from memory CD4+ T cells sorted from blood. Regarding subset: CD45RA-negative fraction. Here the CDR3 DNA reads TGTGCCAGTAGTACAATGGACGGAGGGGGGTATGGGGCCAACGTCCTGACTTTC. The encoded protein is CASSTMDGGGYGANVLTF.